The T cell receptor (beta chain) described here comes from a study of cytomegalovirus exposure and HLA in healthy donors. The wider study: Earlier sequencing of some 170 million T cells yielded 100 million to 120 million unique TCR beta sequences.

V trimming: 3 bases; J trimming: 3 bases; junction bases outside the gene matches: 6. Per germline, CDR1 KGHSH and CDR2 LQKENI. The CDR3 spans 15 residues. General study points: There were several of the most significant clusters that appeared linked to common viral pathogens in a later analysis.

In regard to this clone: No antigen is known for it.

Use of 60 Vbeta and 13 Jbeta primers characterized the PCR. In the original processing: Later reanalysis found tens of millions of unique TCR beta chains, 10 million to 14 million of them shared. Produced via immunoSEQ multiplex PCR; TCRdb's table is partial and in-frame only. Clonal size and the V and J genes are those of that table, whereas D and trimming came from the DNA. The sample lists around 190,000 clones, over 60% occurring once. Sequenced sample: PBMCs. The V gene is TRBV18, the J gene TRBJ2-7; 9 nucleotides align to TRBD1. The TCR comes from a man aged 40-49 years in good health and CMV-seronegative. The CDR3: CASSPAGQGFYEQYF. CDR3 coding DNA: TGTGCCAGCTCACCGGCCGGACAGGGGTTCTACGAGCAGTACTTC.